This T cell receptor (beta chain) appears in the sequencing data of a study of identical twins. In regard to this clonotype: What it recognizes is unknown.

V lost 7 bases and J lost 7, with 14 bases in between. The CDR3 has 12 amino acids. CDR1 SGDLS and CDR2 YYNGEE come from the germline V gene. Broader study findings: Alpha sequences that were out-of-frame and twin-shared showed an excess of low generation probability. Out-of-frame TCR alpha sharing observed in monozygotic twins exceeded model estimates.

A universal primer site arose from template switching, and cDNA bore unique molecular identifiers. MiXCR was run by TCRdb on the 5' RACE reads, yielding one entry per CDR3 protein. The profile shows some 190,000 distinct CDR3 sequences, approximately 16% of them singletons. The same data also went into a second study, on T cells expressing NK-cell markers.

This chain connects TRBV9 to TRBJ2-5; D ambiguous. The sequence was obtained from a woman under 30 in good health. The sample comprised CD8+ T cells sorted from blood. DNA for the CDR3: TGTGCCAGCGATGATGGTTTGGGGACCCAGTACTTC. Its protein product is CASDDGLGTQYF.